The following is a TCR beta chain sequence with its context. The target antigen is unknown. Generated by immunoSEQ multiplex PCR, the TCRdb table keeps only in-frame clones and is missing some. The table shows 65,000 or so clones, with around 92% occurring only once. The donors were part of the roughly 120-subject validation cohort, which stood apart from the roughly 670-subject first cohort. This entry belongs to a study of cytomegalovirus exposure and HLA in healthy donors. Broader study findings: The classifier reportedly diagnosed cytomegalovirus status with high sensitivity and specificity. The TCR clusters that emerged in the first cohort tended, a later analysis found, to co-occur in the 110 or so validation repertoires. Altogether, 150 to 200 TCR beta chains were recorded as cytomegalovirus-associated.

The V end was cut by 1 base, the J end by 2 bases, with 11 bases between. Germline-derived CDR1 and CDR2 are SGHDN and FVKESK. The CDR3 totals 15 residues. Sequenced: PBMCs. The origin of this receptor is a woman between 18 and 29 years old in good health and CMV-seronegative. V and J are TRBV14 and TRBJ1-1; D is perhaps TRBD1 (5 bases). The CDR3 spells CASSQVAGVNTEAFF. For the CDR3, the DNA is TGTGCCAGCAGCCAAGTAGCGGGGGTCAACACTGAAGCTTTCTTT.